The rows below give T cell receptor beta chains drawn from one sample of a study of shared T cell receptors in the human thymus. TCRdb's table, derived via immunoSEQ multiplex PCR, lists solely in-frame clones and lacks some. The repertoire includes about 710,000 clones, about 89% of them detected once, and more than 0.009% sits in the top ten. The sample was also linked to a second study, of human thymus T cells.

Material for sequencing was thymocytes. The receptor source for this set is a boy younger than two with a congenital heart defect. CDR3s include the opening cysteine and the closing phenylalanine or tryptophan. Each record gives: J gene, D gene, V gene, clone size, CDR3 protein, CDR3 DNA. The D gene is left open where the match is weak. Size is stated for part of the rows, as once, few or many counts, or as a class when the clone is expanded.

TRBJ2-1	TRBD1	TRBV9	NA	CASSVVDGQGTGMHEQFF	TGTGCCAGCAGCGTAGTAGACGGGCAAGGGACAGGGATGCATGAGCAGTTCTTC
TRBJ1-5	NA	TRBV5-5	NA	CASSLNQGLNQPQHF	TGTGCCAGCAGCCTTAACCAGGGATTAAATCAGCCCCAGCATTTT
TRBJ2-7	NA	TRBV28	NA	CASSGSPGRPLGEQYF	TGTGCCAGCAGTGGCTCTCCGGGGAGGCCACTAGGAGAGCAGTACTTC
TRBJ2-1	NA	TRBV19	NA	CASSIRLDLANNEQFF	TGTGCCAGTAGTATCCGACTAGATCTAGCAAACAATGAGCAGTTCTTC
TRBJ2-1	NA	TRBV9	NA	CASSVPGEDEQFF	TGTGCCAGCAGCGTCCCCGGGGAGGATGAGCAGTTCTTC
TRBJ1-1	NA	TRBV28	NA	CASSTITSYTEAFF	TGTGCCAGCAGCACTATCACGTCCTACACTGAAGCTTTCTTT
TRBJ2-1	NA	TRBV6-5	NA	CASSYSRGGRYNEQFF	TGTGCCAGCAGTTACTCGAGGGGGGGGAGGTACAATGAGCAGTTCTTC
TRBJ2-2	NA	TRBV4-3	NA	CASSFTPPRSGGELFF	TGCGCCAGCAGCTTTACCCCCCCGCGGTCGGGCGGGGAGCTGTTTTTT
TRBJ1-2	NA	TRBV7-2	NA	CASSQMLYGYTF	TGTGCCAGCAGCCAGATGCTCTATGGCTACACCTTC
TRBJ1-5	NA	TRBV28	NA	CASEQRYSNQPQHF	TGTGCCTCGGAGCAGCGTTATAGCAATCAGCCCCAGCATTTT
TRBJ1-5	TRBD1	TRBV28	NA	CASSSTGDSNQPQHF	TGTGCCAGCAGTTCGACAGGGGATAGCAATCAGCCCCAGCATTTT
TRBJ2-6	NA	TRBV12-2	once	CASRFSGRASGANVLTF	TGTGCAAGTCGCTTTTCGGGGAGGGCGTCCGGGGCCAACGTCCTGACTTTC
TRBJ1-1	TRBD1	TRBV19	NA	CASSVVRDRGRKAFF	TGTGCCAGTAGTGTCGTCCGGGACAGGGGACGTAAAGCTTTCTTT
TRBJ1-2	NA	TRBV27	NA	CASSTSSTNYGYTF	TGTGCCAGCAGCACCTCGAGTACTAACTATGGCTACACCTTC
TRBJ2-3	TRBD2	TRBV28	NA	CASSFPAGTSGNKDTQYF	TGTGCCAGCAGTTTCCCAGCCGGGACTAGCGGAAACAAAGATACGCAGTATTTT
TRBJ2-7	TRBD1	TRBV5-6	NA	CASSYEGQSSYEQYF	TGTGCCAGCAGCTACGAGGGACAGAGCTCCTACGAGCAGTACTTC
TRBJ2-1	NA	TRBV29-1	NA	CSVGDCDNEQFF	TGCAGCGTTGGGGACTGTGACAATGAGCAGTTCTTC
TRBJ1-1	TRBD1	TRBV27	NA	CASSGQGPEAFF	TGTGCCAGCAGTGGACAGGGCCCTGAAGCTTTCTTT
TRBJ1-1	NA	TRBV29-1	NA	CSVEARQEDTEAFF	TGCAGCGTTGAAGCCCGACAGGAGGACACTGAAGCTTTCTTT
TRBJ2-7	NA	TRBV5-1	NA	CASSLVFGGYEQYF	TGCGCCAGCAGCTTGGTCTTCGGGGGCTACGAGCAGTACTTC
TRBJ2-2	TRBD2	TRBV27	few	CASSSGLAGGPGAGELFF	TGTGCCAGCAGTTCGGGACTAGCGGGAGGGCCTGGCGCCGGGGAGCTGTTTTTT
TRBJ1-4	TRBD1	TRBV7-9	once	CASRTGYGEKLFF	TGTGCCAGCAGGACAGGGTACGGTGAAAAACTGTTTTTT
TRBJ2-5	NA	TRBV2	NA	CASSDVIGDRRAGSPKYF	TGTGCCAGCAGTGACGTCATTGGGGACAGGAGAGCGGGGTCCCCTAAGTACTTC
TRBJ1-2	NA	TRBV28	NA	CASGVPSGQTYGYTF	TGTGCCAGCGGGGTCCCTTCTGGACAGACCTATGGCTACACCTTC
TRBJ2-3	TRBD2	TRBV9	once	CASSVASGGFTDTQYF	TGTGCCAGCAGCGTAGCAAGCGGGGGATTCACAGATACGCAGTATTTT
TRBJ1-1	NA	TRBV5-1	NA	CASRPTRGAGAELRRNTEAFF	TGCGCCAGCAGACCCACCAGGGGCGCGGGGGCCGAGTTGAGGAGGAACACTGAAGCTTTCTTT
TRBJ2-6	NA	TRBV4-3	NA	CASSHRPAAGALLSGANVLTF	TGCGCCAGCAGCCACCGTCCGGCGGCAGGGGCGCTCCTCTCTGGGGCCAACGTCCTGACTTTC
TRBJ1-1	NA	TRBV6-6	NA	CASSYECEAFF	TGTGCCAGCAGTTACGAGTGTGAAGCTTTCTTT
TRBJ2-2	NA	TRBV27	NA	CASSPGDTGELFF	TGTGCCAGCTCCCCGGGGGACACCGGGGAGCTGTTTTTT
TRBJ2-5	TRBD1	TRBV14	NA	CASSPGQGNKETQYF	TGTGCCAGCAGCCCGGGACAGGGAAACAAAGAGACCCAGTACTTC
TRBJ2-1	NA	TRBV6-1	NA	CASSDVGSLYNEQFF	TGTGCCAGCAGTGATGTCGGGAGTCTGTACAATGAGCAGTTCTTC
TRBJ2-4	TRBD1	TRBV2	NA	CASSRTRWGDRVQYF	TGTGCCAGCAGCCGGACTAGATGGGGGGACAGGGTTCAGTACTTC
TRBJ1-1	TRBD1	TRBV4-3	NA	CASSHPGTGGITEAFF	TGCGCCAGCAGCCACCCCGGGACAGGGGGAATCACTGAAGCTTTCTTT
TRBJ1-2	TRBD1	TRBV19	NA	CASSIQRTGFYGYTF	TGTGCCAGTAGTATCCAGCGGACAGGGTTCTATGGCTACACCTTC
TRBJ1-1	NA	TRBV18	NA	CASSPQMNTEAFF	TGTGCCAGCTCACCCCAGATGAACACTGAAGCTTTCTTT
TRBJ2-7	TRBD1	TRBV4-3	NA	CASSQGIGQGEQYF	TGCGCCAGCAGCCAAGGAATCGGACAGGGAGAGCAGTACTTC
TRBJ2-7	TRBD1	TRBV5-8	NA	CASSARQGAGEQYF	TGTGCCAGCAGCGCACGACAGGGGGCGGGCGAGCAGTACTTC
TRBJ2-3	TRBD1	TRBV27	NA	CASSSARDRGDTDTQYF	TGTGCCAGCAGTTCCGCACGGGACAGGGGGGACACAGATACGCAGTATTTT
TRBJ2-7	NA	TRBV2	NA	CASRGSGFAYEQYF	TGTGCCAGCAGGGGGAGCGGGTTCGCCTACGAGCAGTACTTC
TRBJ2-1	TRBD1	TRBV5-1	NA	CASSSTGTGYNEQFF	TGCGCCAGCAGCTCTACCGGGACAGGTTACAATGAGCAGTTCTTC
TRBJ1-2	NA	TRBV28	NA	CASSFGPGNYGYTF	TGTGCCAGCAGTTTTGGGCCAGGGAACTATGGCTACACCTTC
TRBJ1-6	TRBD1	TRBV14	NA	CASSRRFMVQGVGSPLHF	TGTGCCAGCAGCCGAAGATTTATGGTACAGGGGGTCGGGTCACCCCTCCACTTT
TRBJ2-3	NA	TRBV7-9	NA	CASSFRSADTQYF	TGTGCCAGCAGCTTTCGTTCAGCAGATACGCAGTATTTT
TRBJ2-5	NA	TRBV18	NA	CASSGFQYQETQYF	TGTGCCAGCAGCGGGTTCCAGTACCAAGAGACCCAGTACTTC
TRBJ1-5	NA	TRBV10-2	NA	CASSPPYVSGASNQPQHF	TGCGCCAGCAGCCCACCGTATGTTTCAGGGGCTAGCAATCAGCCCCAGCATTTT
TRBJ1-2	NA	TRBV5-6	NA	CASSPGQSPIGYTF	TGTGCCAGCAGCCCTGGACAGTCCCCTATTGGCTACACCTTC
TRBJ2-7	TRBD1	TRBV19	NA	CASSTLLPGQGVYEQYF	TGTGCCAGTAGTACACTATTACCGGGACAGGGTGTGTACGAGCAGTACTTC
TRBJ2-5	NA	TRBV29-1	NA	CSVEFGETQYF	TGCAGCGTTGAGTTCGGAGAGACCCAGTACTTC
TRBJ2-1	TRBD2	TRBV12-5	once	CASGPNSGLGAYGEQFF	TGTGCTAGTGGTCCCAACTCCGGACTAGGGGCCTATGGTGAGCAGTTCTTC
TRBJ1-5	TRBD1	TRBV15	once	CATSNRGVGNQPQHF	TGTGCCACCAGCAACAGGGGAGTCGGCAATCAGCCCCAGCATTTT
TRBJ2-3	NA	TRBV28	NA	CASSWRGDTQYF	TGTGCCAGCAGCTGGCGAGGGGATACGCAGTATTTT